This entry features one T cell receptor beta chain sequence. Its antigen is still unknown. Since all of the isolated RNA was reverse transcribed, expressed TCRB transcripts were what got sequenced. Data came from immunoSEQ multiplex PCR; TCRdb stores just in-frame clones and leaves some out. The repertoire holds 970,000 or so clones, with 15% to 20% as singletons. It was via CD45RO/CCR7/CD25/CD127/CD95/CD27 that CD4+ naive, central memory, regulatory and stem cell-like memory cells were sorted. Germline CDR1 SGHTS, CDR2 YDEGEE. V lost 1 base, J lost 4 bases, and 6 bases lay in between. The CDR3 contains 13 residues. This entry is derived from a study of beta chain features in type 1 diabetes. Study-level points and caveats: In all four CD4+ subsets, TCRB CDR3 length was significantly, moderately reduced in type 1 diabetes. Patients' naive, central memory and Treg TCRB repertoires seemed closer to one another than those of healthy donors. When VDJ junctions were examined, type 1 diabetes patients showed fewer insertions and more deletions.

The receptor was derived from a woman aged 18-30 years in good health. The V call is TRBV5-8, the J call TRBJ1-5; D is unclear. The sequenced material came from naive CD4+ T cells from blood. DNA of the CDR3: TGTGCCAGCAGCTTGATAATAAATCAGCCCCAGCATTTT. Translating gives CASSLIINQPQHF.